This TCR beta chain is from a study of blood T cells in healthy people across ages. Sample-barcoded 5' priming and a J-beta primer mix drove a second PCR of roughly 6 to 12 cycles. The template-switch adaptor, which had 12 random nucleotides, put a tag on each cDNA molecule. In TCRdb, the 5' RACE reads were re-called with MiXCR into one record per CDR3 protein. This sample has roughly 900,000 distinct CDR3 sequences, with roughly 50% found just once. Germline V CDR1 and CDR2: MDHEN, SYDVKM. J lost 2 bases, V lost 6 bases, and 6 bases had no gene match. The CDR3 runs 15 residues. A word on this clonotype: Its antigen is unknown.

Notes on the study in general: Diversity figures derived from one million T cells were judged to underestimate the true value.

The receptor was isolated from a young man in good health. The chain is built from TRBV28 and TRBJ2-3, with 9 nucleotides matching TRBD2. Specimen: blood. The CDR3 is CASRGAGGPTDTQYF. The CDR3 DNA reads as TGTGCCAGCAGAGGGGCGGGGGGGCCCACAGATACGCAGTATTTT.